A single sample is the source of the 11 T cell receptor beta chains below, sequenced in a study of blood T cell repertoires in COVID-19 (dated by TCRdb to the early 2020s). Library preparation employed the immunoSEQ multiplex PCR assay. TCRdb retrieved this table from immuneACCESS and kept in-frame rearrangements only. Not all clones are present; in checked studies, unresolved V genes account for under half, and no reason is known for the remainder. The table for this sample lists over 200,000 clones; under 90% of them were counted only once. The ten largest clones take up approximately 1.8% of the sample. The sequencing sample was made of PBMCs or T cells enriched from blood (not recorded which). These receptors were taken from a man aged 55 to 70 who had recovered from COVID-19.

This sequence joins TRBV3-1 (or the pseudogene TRBV3-2) and TRBJ1-4; TRBD1 matches 8 bases. With 3 bases clipped from V and 7 bases from J, the junction kept 13 bases outside the gene matches. This CDR3 spans 17 amino acids. Per the germline V gene, CDR1 is LGHDT and CDR2 is YNNKEL (reference sequence). The CDR3 bases are TGTGCCAGCAGCCACACGGACAGGGTATTTCATGGTGAAAAACTGTTTTTT. Translating gives CASSHTDRVFHGEKLFF.

J is TRBJ1-1 and V is TRBV12-3 or TRBV12-4; no clear D gene. V dropped 3 bases and J dropped 0 bases, with 5 bases sitting between them. CDR3 length: 13 amino acids. The CDR3 here is CASSLEVNTEAFF. CDR3 nucleotides: TGTGCCAGCAGTTTGGAGGTGAACACTGAAGCTTTCTTT.

Comment on this clone: Other DNA sequences in this specimen translate into the identical CDR3. This chain joins TRBV7-8 and TRBJ2-7; the match to TRBD1 covers 9 bases. V was pared by 1 base and J by 2 bases, with 0 bases of the junction left unmatched. The CDR3 totals 14 residues. Germline loops: CDR1 SGHVS, CDR2 FQNEAQ. CDR3 amino acids: CASSLGQGAYEQYF. CDR3 coding DNA: TGTGCCAGCAGCTTAGGACAGGGGGCCTACGAGCAGTACTTC.

This chain joins TRBV19 and TRBJ1-5, with TRBD1 as a possible D gene (5 bases). The ends were cut back, 5 bases at V and 6 bases at J, with 17 bases in the middle. CDR1 and CDR2 (germline): LNHDA, SQIVND (reference sequence). The CDR3 length is 15 residues. The CDR3 spells CASSRTPGNSQPQHF. CDR3 bases: TGTGCCAGTAGTCGTACCCCAGGGAATTCTCAGCCCCAGCATTTT.

This chain's CDR3 is CASRPRGGSDTQYF. The CDR3 DNA is TGTGCCAGCAGACCTCGGGGGGGATCAGATACGCAGTATTTT. V usage is TRBV27 and J usage is TRBJ2-3, with 8 positions matching TRBD2. Germline values: CDR1 MNHEY, CDR2 SMNVEV (reference sequence). The CDR3 has 14 amino acids. With V trimmed by 6 bases and J by 4 bases, 6 bases remained unmatched.

The chain recombines TRBV6-5 with TRBJ2-1, with a tentative D call TRBD2 (7 bases). This CDR3 spans 13 amino acids. The germline CDR1 and CDR2 sequences are MNHEY and SVGAGI. The CDR3 loop reads CAGGAISYNEQFF. The CDR3 coding sequence is TGTGCGGGGGGGGCGATAAGCTACAATGAGCAGTTCTTC.

This clone was observed a few times. V gene TRBV4-1 combines with J gene TRBJ1-6; 8 bases map to TRBD1. J lost 8 bases, V lost 5 bases, and 8 bases had no gene match. The CDR3 spans 15 residues. Germline CDR1 MGHRA, CDR2 YSYEKL. DNA for the CDR3: TGCGCCAGCAGCTACGAACAGGGGGGGTATTCACCCCTCCACTTT. Translating it yields CASSYEQGGYSPLHF.

This rearrangement joins TRBV5-1 to TRBJ2-1; 13 bases are a match to TRBD2. V lost 2 bases and J lost 6; bases outside the gene matches: 11. Germline V lookup: CDR1 SGHRS, CDR2 YFSETQ. The CDR3 runs to 18 residues. As DNA, the CDR3 is TGCGCCAGCAGCTTCCGAACTAGCGGGGGGGCCTTTCGCAATGAGCAGTTCTTC. It codes for CASSFRTSGGAFRNEQFF.

The CDR3 sequence: CASSLGGRSGYTF. The CDR3 DNA reads TGTGCCAGCAGCCTGGGGGGGCGCAGTGGCTACACCTTC. V usage is TRBV7-2 and J usage is TRBJ1-2; weak D call: TRBD1 (6 bases). Trimming stripped 5 bases from V and 7 bases from J, with 14 bases between. Germline loops: CDR1 SGHTA, CDR2 FQGNSA. CDR3 size: 13 residues.

The CDR3 spells CASSSGQISYEQYF. The CDR3 coding sequence is TGCGCCAGCAGCTCCGGACAGATTTCCTACGAGCAGTACTTC. The chain joins TRBV5-1 to TRBJ2-7, with TRBD1 as a possible D gene (6 bases). Per the germline V gene, CDR1 is SGHRS and CDR2 is YFSETQ. V shed 3 bases and J shed 1 base, with 11 bases lying between them. The CDR3 is made up of 14 amino acids.

This rearrangement joins TRBV3-1 (or the pseudogene TRBV3-2) to TRBJ2-1; TRBD2 aligns across 8 bases. CDR3 length: 15 amino acids. The ends lost 3 bases at V and 4 bases at J; junction bases unmatched: 5. Germline V gives CDR1 LGHDT, CDR2 YNNKEL (reference sequence). The CDR3 here is CASSQGLETYNEQFF. The CDR3 DNA follows: TGTGCCAGCAGCCAGGGACTAGAAACTTACAATGAGCAGTTCTTC.